The clone carrying this TCR beta chain was detected a few times. Its antigen is currently unknown. The sample belongs to a study of Ad26.COV2.S vaccination and SARS-CoV-2 variants. Overall study context: The vaccine Ad26.COV2.S was put into the muscle once, or twice with 56 days between. Study-wide points: Post-vaccination breadth of spike-specific CD8+ and CD4+ T cell responses was reportedly substantial.

Trimming took off 3 bases at V and 3 bases at J, with 9 bases between the two ends. CDR3 length: 13 residues. Germline V gives CDR1 LNHDA, CDR2 SQIVND (reference sequence). Treatment: around 19 received Ad26.COV2.S at low or high dose, single or two shots; about 5 received placebo; per-sample allocation not given. On day 63 after the first injection, vaccine and placebo recipients gave samples. Data came from immunoSEQ multiplex PCR; TCRdb stores just in-frame clones and leaves some out. The sample lists about 350,000 clones, around nine tenths occurring once. V and J are TRBV19 and TRBJ2-7; a possible D gene is TRBD1 (5 bases). The specimen comprised peripheral blood, sampled in a trial of Ad26.COV2.S vaccine versus placebo. This receptor was obtained from a person between 18 and 60 years old who received the Ad26.COV2.S COVID-19 vaccine or a placebo. CDR3 nucleotide sequence: TGTGCCAGTAGTATTGGACACCTCTACGAGCAGTACTTC. It encodes CASSIGHLYEQYF. The whole variable domain, remainder taken from reference TRBV19 and TRBJ2-7, is DGGITQSPKYLFRKEGQNVTLSCEQNLNHDAMYWYRQDPGQGLRLIYYSQIVNDFQKGDIAEGYSVSREKKESFPLTVTSAQKNPTAFYLCASSIGHLYEQYFGPGTRLTVT.